This TCR beta chain was obtained from a study of identical twins. The study, taken as a whole, reports: Out-of-frame alpha sequences that twins shared showed excess low generation probability.

Germline values: CDR1 MNHEY, CDR2 SMNVEV (reference sequence). J was trimmed by 7 bases and V by 2 bases; bases with no gene match: 8. The CDR3 runs to 15 residues. It was template switching that added a universal primer site, and there were unique molecular identifiers on the cDNA. TCRdb re-analysed the 5' RACE reads in MiXCR, keeping a single row per CDR3 protein. This sample has some 330,000 distinct CDR3 sequences, with approximately 8.7% found just once. In the case of this clonotype: Its antigen is not known.

V is TRBV27 and J is TRBJ1-2, with 9 bases matching TRBD1. This clonotype was obtained from a woman in her fifties or sixties in good health. The sample taken for sequencing was naive T cells sorted from blood. CDR3 DNA: TGTGCCAGCAGTTTAGAGGGGACAGGGAGAAGTGGCTACACCTTC. It encodes CASSLEGTGRSGYTF.